This T cell receptor (beta chain) was identified during a study of post-analysis software for immune sequencing data. Across the study: Relapsing-remitting, secondary progressive and progressive-relapsing multiple sclerosis courses were included. Regarding the study as a whole: Five TRBV segments, TRBV5-6, TRBV5-1 and TRBV20-1 among them, were found more frequent in patients than controls. Normalized Chao1 diversity was significantly reduced in patients versus controls. F measure grouped same-batch samples tightly together.

Unique molecular identifiers had been added to the TCR beta cDNA libraries. Starting from approximately 0.95 to 9.8 million T cells, the study yielded 450,000 to 500,000 cDNA molecules. TCRdb analysed the PCR reads with MiXCR anew, one entry per CDR3 protein. The sample contains hundreds of thousands of distinct CDR3 sequences, roughly 38% of which appear only once. Germline V gene lookup returns CDR1 MDHEN and CDR2 SYDVKM. V was pared by 1 base and J by 1 base, with 17 bases between. This CDR3 region has 17 residues. This clonotype was observed a few times. Its specificity is unknown. This TCR came from a girl between 10 and 17 years old with multiple sclerosis. The chain has TRBV28 and TRBJ2-7, with D maybe TRBD1 (6 bases). Sequenced sample: blood. CDR3 in DNA: TGTGCCAGCAGTTTATCCTTGGAGAGACAGGAGTCCTACGAGCAGTACTTC. It codes for CASSLSLERQESYEQYF.